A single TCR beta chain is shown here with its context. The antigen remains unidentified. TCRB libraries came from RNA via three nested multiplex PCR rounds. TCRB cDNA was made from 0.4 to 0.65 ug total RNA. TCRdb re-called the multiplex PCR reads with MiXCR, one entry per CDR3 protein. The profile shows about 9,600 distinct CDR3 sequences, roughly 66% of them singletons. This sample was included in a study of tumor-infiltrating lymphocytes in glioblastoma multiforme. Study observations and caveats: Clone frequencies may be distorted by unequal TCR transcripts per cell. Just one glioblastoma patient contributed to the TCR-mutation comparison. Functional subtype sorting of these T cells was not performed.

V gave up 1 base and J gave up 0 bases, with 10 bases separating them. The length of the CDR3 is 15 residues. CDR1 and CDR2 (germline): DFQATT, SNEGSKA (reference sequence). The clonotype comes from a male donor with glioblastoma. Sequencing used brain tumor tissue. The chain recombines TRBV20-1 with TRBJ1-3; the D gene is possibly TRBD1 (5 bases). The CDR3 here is CSARVGDLSGNTIYF. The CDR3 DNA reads TGCAGTGCTAGAGTGGGGGACCTCTCTGGAAACACCATATATTTT.